This T cell receptor (beta chain) was found in a study of T cell responses to AZD1222 COVID-19 vaccine. Regarding this clone: The antigen is unknown.

Study findings and constraints: At study baseline, merely over 5 AZD1222 recipients were seropositive.

Only in-frame clones appear in the TCRdb table, and some are missing; sequencing was by immunoSEQ multiplex PCR. The sample holds roughly 260,000 clones, over 85% seen once. The sequence derives from an adult in good health. Source: peripheral blood, taken on day 0 of AZD1222 vaccination.

CDR3 region: CASSHSGGTRVEQFF. Written as DNA, the CDR3 is TGTGCCAGCAGCCATAGCGGGGGGACCCGGGTTGAGCAGTTCTTC. V gene TRBV7-9 combines with J gene TRBJ2-1; 10 bases agree with TRBD2. The V gene's germline CDR1 is SEHNR and CDR2 FQNEAQ (reference sequence). The V gene end was trimmed by 5 bases and the J gene end by 9 bases; junction bases not matched to a gene: 10. This CDR3 is built from 15 residues.